The T cell receptor (beta chain) described here comes from a study of early T cells in non-severe SARS-CoV-2 infection. Study as a whole: The chains were unpaired, and the sequenced material was bulk RNA from unsorted whole blood. General study findings and limits: Private and CD4 specificities were missed by VDJdb matching, skewed to anti-spike CD8.

The TCR library protocol was used to attach unique molecular identifiers. These identifiers were attached to individual cDNA molecules. TCRdb reanalysed the 5' RACE reads using MiXCR and keeps one entry per CDR3 protein. The table has under 70,000 distinct CDR3 sequences, around 4.7% seen once. This clonotype was seen many times. The antigen is unknown. Unmatched junction bases numbered 13, after V lost 5 bases and J lost 7 bases. Germline lookup yields CDR1 SGHTA and CDR2 FQGNSA. The CDR3 contains 17 residues. This clonotype was obtained from an adult who was a healthcare worker with PCR-confirmed SARS-CoV-2 infection or an uninfected control (not recorded which). This chain uses TRBV7-2 with TRBJ2-2; 10 bases fit TRBD2. Sequencing input: whole blood. The CDR3 bases are TGTGCCAGCAGCCTGGGACTAGCGACCCAATCCGGCGGGGAGCTGTTTTTT. This translates into CASSLGLATQSGGELFF. The complete variable domain, with remaining parts taken from reference TRBV7-2 and TRBJ2-2, reads GAGVSQSPSNKVTEKGKDVELRCDPISGHTALYWYRQSLGQGLEFLIYFQGNSAPDKSGLPSDRFSAERTGGSVSTLTIQRTQQEDSAVYLCASSLGLATQSGGELFFGEGSRLTVL.